These 28 T cell receptor beta chains originate from one sample sequenced in a study of blood T cell repertoires in COVID-19. This table comes from immunoSEQ multiplex PCR, and its TCRdb copy is limited to in-frame clones, with some not included. The sample records a few hundred thousand clones, 70% to 90% being singletons. Source material: peripheral blood. Source of these receptors: a woman in her thirties or forties with acute or convalescent COVID-19.

The chain combines TRBV6-1 with TRBJ2-7; possible D gene TRBD2, 6 bases. Trimming stripped 2 bases from V and 12 bases from J, with 17 bases between. Germline V lookup: CDR1 MNHNS, CDR2 SASEGT. The CDR3 covers 13 residues. The CDR3 nucleotides read TGTGCCAGCAGTGAATCGGGACTCCGAAGCACGTACGTC. This translates into CASSESGLRSTYV.

The chain couples TRBV19 to TRBJ2-5; 9 positions agree with TRBD1. The germline CDR1 and CDR2 sequences are LNHDA and SQIVND (reference sequence). The CDR3 contains 14 residues. J lost 4 bases, V lost 4 bases, and 4 bases had no gene match. The CDR3 DNA follows: TGTGCCAGTAGTACGACAGGGGGGGGAGAGACCCAGTACTTC. The encoded protein is CASSTTGGGETQYF.

This rearrangement joins TRBV5-8 to TRBJ1-2; 9 nucleotides line up with TRBD1. J gave up 8 bases and V 1 base, and 9 bases lay outside the gene matches. CDR1 SGHTS and CDR2 YDEGEE come from the germline V gene. The CDR3 is made up of 15 amino acids. In DNA form, the CDR3 reads TGTGCCAGCAGCTTGAGGGACAGGGATGCGGGGGGCTACACCTTC. It translates to CASSLRDRDAGGYTF. The complete variable domain, with remaining parts taken from reference TRBV5-8 and TRBJ1-2, reads EAGVTQSPTHLIKTRGQQATLRCSPISGHTSVYWYQQALGLGLQFLLWYDEGEERNRGNFPPRFSGRQFPNYSSELNVNALELEDSALYLCASSLRDRDAGGYTFGSGTRLTVV.

This clone was counted a single time. The rearrangement links TRBV6-5 to TRBJ1-1; D is possibly TRBD1 (6 bases). V was trimmed by 11 bases and J by 4 bases, leaving 17 bases between them. The CDR3 consists of 13 residues. The germline gives CDR1 MNHEY, CDR2 SVGAGI. The CDR3 reads CAGQGGIGTEAFF. The DNA for the CDR3 is TGTGCCGGCCAAGGGGGAATTGGCACTGAAGCTTTCTTT.

The chain carries TRBV19 and TRBJ1-5; 7 positions agree with TRBD1. The CDR3 extends over 16 amino acids. In germline, CDR1 is LNHDA, CDR2 SQIVND (reference sequence). V gave up 9 bases and J gave up 3 bases; unmatched junction bases: 14. This CDR3 reads CASQPRVTGANQPQHF. Here the CDR3 DNA reads TGTGCCAGCCAACCGCGGGTAACAGGGGCCAATCAGCCCCAGCATTTT.

The chain couples TRBV12-5 to TRBJ1-4, with D hard to call. The CDR3 extends over 13 amino acids. Trimming removed 2 bases from V and 8 bases from J, with 9 bases in between. Germline lookup yields CDR1 LGHNT and CDR2 FRNRAP. The CDR3 sequence: CASGLPTGEKLFF. The CDR3 DNA is TGTGCTAGTGGTTTGCCCACGGGGGAAAAACTGTTTTTT.

The rearrangement joins TRBV27 to TRBJ1-5, with 11 bases fitting TRBD1. The CDR3 length is 15 residues. Trimming cost V 5 bases and J 10 bases; bases outside gene matches: 10. Germline V gene sequence: CDR1 MNHEY, CDR2 SMNVEV (reference sequence). The CDR3 reads CASSPWTGGQVPQHF. The CDR3 DNA reads TGTGCCAGCAGTCCCTGGACAGGGGGCCAGGTTCCCCAGCATTTT.

To note about this clone: Other DNA sequences within the sample encode an identical CDR3. The chain carries TRBV5-1 and TRBJ2-3; 13 bases fit TRBD2. V lost 4 bases to trimming and J lost 1 base; unmatched junction nucleotides: 3. Germline assignment: CDR1 SGHRS and CDR2 YFSETQ. The CDR3 sequence is 16 residues long. The CDR3 region has the DNA TGCGCCAGCAGCCCGACTAGCGGGGGGCGCACAGATACGCAGTATTTT. This sequence encodes CASSPTSGGRTDTQYF.

The gene calls are TRBV29-1 and TRBJ1-1; maybe TRBD1 (6 bases). This CDR3 contains 14 residues. The ends were cut back, 4 bases at V and 2 bases at J, with 14 bases in the middle. Germline V gene data show CDR1 as SQVTM and CDR2 as ANQGSEA. CDR3 in amino acids: CSVVWTVINTEAFF. The CDR3 DNA follows: TGCAGCGTTGTTTGGACAGTGATTAACACTGAAGCTTTCTTT.

The rearrangement uses TRBV5-1 and TRBJ2-3, with 8 bases aligning to TRBD2. The CDR3 runs to 18 residues. In germline, CDR1 is SGHRS, CDR2 YFSETQ. The V segment lost 4 bases and the J segment 3 bases; nucleotides outside the gene matches: 16. CDR3 sequence reads: CASSTRNGGAGRTDTQYF. The CDR3 coding sequence is TGCGCCAGCAGCACTCGGAACGGGGGGGCCGGGAGAACAGATACGCAGTATTTT. The whole variable domain, remainder taken from reference TRBV5-1 and TRBJ2-3, is KAGVTQTPRYLIKTRGQQVTLSCSPISGHRSVSWYQQTPGQGLQFLFEYFSETQRNKGNFPGRFSGRQFSNSRSEMNVSTLELGDSALYLCASSTRNGGAGRTDTQYFGPGTRLTVL.

V gene TRBV9 combines with J gene TRBJ1-1, with a tentative D call TRBD1 (5 bases). V lost 2 bases and J lost 11, with 16 bases in between. The germline V gene encodes CDR1 SGDLS and CDR2 YYNGEE. The CDR3 contains 13 residues. CDR3 sequence: CASSVDTGSGAFF. CDR3 coding DNA: TGTGCCAGCAGCGTTGATACAGGATCCGGTGCTTTCTTT.

The rearrangement joins TRBV6-2 or TRBV6-3 to TRBJ1-2; D might be TRBD1 (6 bases). Trimming pared 5 bases from V and 2 bases from J, leaving 18 bases between. The V gene's germline CDR1 is MNHEY and CDR2 SVGEGT. The CDR3 spans 16 residues. In DNA form, the CDR3 reads TGTGCCAGCAGTGGGGGGGGCGCCTTGGCGAACTATGGCTACACCTTC. This sequence encodes CASSGGGALANYGYTF.

The chain combines TRBV6-4 with TRBJ2-1; D is perhaps TRBD2 (6 bases). V lost 6 bases to trimming and J lost 3 bases, with 15 bases between them. This CDR3 contains 15 residues. CDR1 is MRHNA and CDR2 is SNTAGT in the germline V gene. The CDR3 region has the DNA TGTGCCAGCAGCGCCGGGACTCAGCGCTACAATGAGCAGTTCTTC. It encodes CASSAGTQRYNEQFF.

This chain links TRBV2 with TRBJ2-3, with 9 bases fitting TRBD2. J was trimmed by 0 bases and V by 10 bases; bases with no gene match: 5. CDR3 length equals 14 residues. The germline gives CDR1 SNHLY, CDR2 FYNNEI. In nucleotides, the CDR3 is TGTGCCACTACAGCGGGGGGAAGCACAGATACGCAGTATTTT. Encoded protein: CATTAGGSTDTQYF. The full variable domain, with the rest looked up from reference TRBV2 and TRBJ2-3, is EPEVTQTPSHQVTQMGQEVILRCVPISNHLYFYWYRQILGQKVEFLVSFYNNEISEKSEIFDDQFSVERPDGSNFTLKIRSTKLEDSAMYFCATTAGGSTDTQYFGPGTRLTVL.

V usage is TRBV9 and J usage is TRBJ1-2, with 7 bases matching TRBD1. Germline CDR1 is SGDLS and CDR2 is YYNGEE. CDR3 length: 15 amino acids. V was clipped by 2 bases and J by 2 bases; unmatched bases: 6. CDR3 sequence reads: CASSVTGTLNYGYTF. Written as DNA, the CDR3 is TGTGCCAGCAGCGTGACAGGGACTCTCAACTATGGCTACACCTTC.

The gene calls are TRBV10-3 and TRBJ1-4, with TRBD1 as a possible D gene (6 bases). Trimming stripped 10 bases from V and 7 bases from J, with 19 bases between. In germline, CDR1 is ENHRY, CDR2 SYGVKD. The CDR3 consists of 14 residues. DNA for the CDR3: TGTGCCACCGGCCAAAGGGACAAGAGTGAAAAACTGTTTTTT. Residues: CATGQRDKSEKLFF.

The rearrangement uses TRBV10-2 and TRBJ2-5; tentative D call: TRBD1 (6 bases). Deletions cut 7 bases from V and 1 base from J, with 13 bases between. Per germline, CDR1 WSHSY and CDR2 SAAADI. The CDR3 spans 14 residues. The CDR3 coding sequence is TGCGCCAGCAACCTTCAGGGGCCCCAAGAGACCCAGTACTTC. This codes for CASNLQGPQETQYF.

The chain combines TRBV5-6 with TRBJ1-2, with D hard to call. CDR3 size: 15 residues. CDR1 is SGHDT, CDR2 YYEEEE, per germline. V lost 3 bases, J lost 2 bases, and 14 bases lay in between. CDR3 region: CASSSADQGNYGYTF. For the CDR3, the DNA is TGTGCCAGCAGCTCAGCGGACCAAGGCAACTATGGCTACACCTTC.

The chain has TRBV19 and TRBJ2-5; 10 positions agree with TRBD1. This CDR3 region has 15 residues. V was pared by 6 bases and J by 3 bases, with 7 bases of the junction left unmatched. Germline V gene lookup returns CDR1 LNHDA and CDR2 SQIVND (reference sequence). The CDR3 DNA sequence: TGTGCCAGTAGAAGGCGAGGGACAGGGGAAGAGACCCAGTACTTC. Encoded protein: CASRRRGTGEETQYF.

This clone appeared a few times. This chain links TRBV5-4 with TRBJ2-7; maybe TRBD2 (7 bases). The germline CDR1 and CDR2 sequences are SGHNT and YYREEE (reference sequence). Between the trimmed V and J ends, which lost 2 bases and 4 bases, there was a span of 19 bases. The CDR3 is 16 residues long. CDR3 sequence (DNA): TGTGCCAGCAGCTTCAACCTCGGGGGGCCTGGTTACGAGCAGTACGTC. Its translation is CASSFNLGGPGYEQYV.

This sequence joins TRBV5-4 and TRBJ1-2; 8 bases map to TRBD1. Looked up from germline, CDR1 is SGHNT and CDR2 is YYREEE (reference sequence). V trimming: 1 base; J trimming: 2 bases; junction bases outside the gene matches: 1. CDR3 length: 14 residues. CDR3 sequence: CASSLRQGNYGYTF. The CDR3 nucleotides read TGTGCCAGCAGCTTGAGACAGGGGAACTATGGCTACACCTTC.

The chain combines TRBV2 with TRBJ1-2, with 7 bases lining up with TRBD1. With V trimmed by 1 base and J by 7 bases, 6 bases remained unmatched. The germline CDR1 and CDR2 sequences are SNHLY and FYNNEI. The CDR3 contains 14 residues. The CDR3 is CASSEGTGGRGYTF. The DNA for the CDR3 is TGTGCCAGCAGTGAAGGGACAGGAGGCCGTGGCTACACCTTC.

The V and J genes are TRBV6-5 and TRBJ1-5, with 8 bases identical to TRBD1. This CDR3 has 16 residues. Losses at the gene ends were 0 bases for V and 4 bases for J; bases not matched to a gene: 5. Germline CDR1 reads MNHEY; CDR2 reads SVGAGI. DNA of the CDR3: TGTGCCAGCAGTTACTCGTCGGACAGGGCAAATCAGCCCCAGCATTTT. This gives the protein CASSYSSDRANQPQHF.

The V and J genes are TRBV7-9 and TRBJ2-7, with unresolved D. The CDR3 is 14 residues long. CDR1 and CDR2 (germline): SEHNR, FQNEAQ (reference sequence). V was pared by 2 bases and J by 3 bases, with 11 bases between. CDR3 sequence reads: CASSLRTRLYEQYV. DNA for the CDR3: TGTGCCAGCAGCTTACGTACCAGGCTCTACGAGCAGTACGTC.

A few counts support this clone. The chain couples TRBV5-1 to TRBJ2-6; 9 nucleotides agree with TRBD1. This CDR3 spans 17 amino acids. From germline, CDR1 is SGHRS and CDR2 YFSETQ. Unmatched junction bases numbered 5, after V lost 4 bases and J lost 0 bases. The CDR3 DNA is TGCGCCAGCAGCGGGACAGGGTATAGCTCTGGGGCCAACGTCCTGACTTTC. Translation gives CASSGTGYSSGANVLTF.

J is TRBJ2-7 and V is TRBV6-1; D not resolved. CDR1 is MNHNS, CDR2 SASEGT, per germline. This CDR3 is 14 amino acids long. V lost 2 bases to trimming and J lost 0 bases, with 8 bases between them. CDR3 in amino acids: CASSELWSSYEQYV. CDR3 DNA: TGTGCCAGCAGTGAATTATGGAGCTCCTACGAGCAGTACGTC.

This clone came up once. V usage is TRBV11-2 and J usage is TRBJ1-2; 8 positions match TRBD1. The CDR3 covers 14 residues. The J segment lost 7 bases and the V segment lost 0 bases, leaving 4 bases of the junction unmatched. Germline V gene data show CDR1 as SGHAT and CDR2 as FQNNGV. CDR3 coding DNA: TGTGCCAGCAGCTTAGACAGCAGGGGGCTTGGCTACACCTTC. Amino acid sequence: CASSLDSRGLGYTF.

The chain is built from TRBV19 and TRBJ1-1; 11 positions match TRBD1. The CDR3 sequence is 12 residues long. Germline V gene data show CDR1 as LNHDA and CDR2 as SQIVND (reference sequence). V shed 10 bases and J 4 bases; nucleotides not matched to a gene: 2. The DNA for the CDR3 is TGTGCCACTGGGACAGGGGGCACTGAAGCTTTCTTT. Translating gives CATGTGGTEAFF.